The 5 T cell receptor beta chains in this list originate from one sample, sequenced in a study of OX40 agonist ivuxolimab in advanced cancers. Repertoires were generated with immunoSEQ multiplex PCR, while TCRdb's copy carries only in-frame clones and drops some. The sample consists of roughly 67,000 clones, 80% to 90% of them appearing once. The specimen comprised CD4+ or CD8+ T cells sorted from blood, sampled in a trial of the OX40 agonist ivuxolimab. The receptors were gathered from an adult with an advanced solid tumor such as melanoma, head and neck, liver or kidney cancer.

The chain employs TRBV4-1 and TRBJ2-1, with 7 bases lining up with TRBD2. V lost 0 bases and J lost 0; bases outside the gene matches: 5. The CDR3 totals 17 residues. CDR1 and CDR2 (germline): MGHRA, YSYEKL. The CDR3 protein is CASSQDYGRSSYNEQFF. For the CDR3, the DNA is TGCGCCAGCAGCCAAGATTACGGGAGGAGCTCCTACAATGAGCAGTTCTTC.

The CDR3 reads CASSQDRANTEAFF. DNA for the CDR3: TGCGCCAGCAGCCAAGACAGGGCGAACACTGAAGCTTTCTTT. The chain employs TRBV4-3 and TRBJ1-1; D might be TRBD1 (5 bases). Deletions cut 0 bases from V and 1 base from J, with 6 bases between. The CDR3 runs to 14 residues. The germline V gene has CDR1 LGHNA and CDR2 YSLEER.

The rearrangement uses TRBV11-3 and TRBJ2-2, with D hard to call. CDR3 length equals 16 residues. V shed 0 bases and J shed 0 bases, with 8 bases lying between them. CDR1 SGHNT and CDR2 YENEEA come from the germline V gene. CDR3 region: CASSLDKTANTGELFF. CDR3 DNA: TGTGCCAGCAGCTTAGATAAGACCGCGAACACCGGGGAGCTGTTTTTT.

This clone occurred a few times. The chain recombines TRBV7-9 with TRBJ1-2; D unclear. The CDR3 is 9 amino acids. Germline V CDR1 and CDR2: SEHNR, FQNEAQ (reference sequence). V lost 1 base, J lost 9 bases, and 0 bases lay in between. The CDR3 loop reads CASSLGYTF. In DNA form, the CDR3 reads TGTGCCAGCAGCTTAGGCTACACCTTC.

CDR3 nucleotides: TGTGCCAGCAGTGGGGACAGGGCTAATTCACCCCTCCACTTT. As protein: CASSGDRANSPLHF. The V call is TRBV6-1, the J call TRBJ1-6, with 9 bases fitting TRBD1. The CDR3 totals 14 residues. Germline loops: CDR1 MNHNS, CDR2 SASEGT. With V trimmed by 4 bases and J by 6 bases, 1 base remained unmatched.